What follows are 8 T cell receptor beta chains derived from one specimen sequenced in a study of T-cell memory formation after mild COVID-19. TCRdb ran MiXCR on the 5' RACE reads and lists one entry per CDR3 protein. The profile shows about 180,000 distinct CDR3 sequences, roughly 18% of them singletons. Specimen: PBMCs or a T cell subset sorted from them (not recorded which). Receptor source: a man aged 18 to 29 who had mild COVID-19 (a few samples of this study predate the infection). Cell type and time point are not known.

The genes are TRBV3-1 and TRBJ1-2; D is perhaps TRBD1 (6 bases). The CDR3 totals 12 residues. V lost 1 base and J lost 13, with 13 bases in between. Looked up from germline, CDR1 is LGHDT and CDR2 is YNNKEL (reference sequence). CDR3 amino acids: CASSQVAGAPTF. The CDR3, as DNA: TGTGCCAGCAGCCAAGTGGCAGGGGCACCCACCTTC.

In this sample, this clonotype turned up many times. The chain combines TRBV12-3 or TRBV12-4 with TRBJ1-5; no firm D call. V lost 7 bases to trimming and J lost 6 bases, with 16 bases between them. The CDR3 length is 14 residues. The CDR3 DNA reads TGTGCCAGCACCCGAGGGCAGGTGGGTCAGCCCCAGCATTTT. It codes for CASTRGQVGQPQHF.

V usage is TRBV3-1 and J usage is TRBJ2-1; 8 positions agree with TRBD1. V dropped 8 bases and J dropped 2; count of bases not matched to a gene: 2. This CDR3 spans 13 amino acids. Germline lookup yields CDR1 LGHDT and CDR2 YNNKEL (reference sequence). DNA of the CDR3: TGTGCCAGCTCCAGGGGGCCCTACAATGAGCAGTTCTTC. Protein sequence: CASSRGPYNEQFF.

V is TRBV12-3 or TRBV12-4 and J is TRBJ2-3; TRBD2 agrees at 8 bases. Trimming removed 5 bases from V and 2 bases from J; junction bases left unmatched: 3. The CDR3 spans 14 residues. CDR3 in DNA: TGTGCCAGCAGTCAGCGGGGGCTCACAGATACGCAGTATTTT. It encodes CASSQRGLTDTQYF.

This clonotype has a handful of counts. The V and J genes are TRBV18 and TRBJ1-1, with D uncertain. Trimming stripped 2 bases from V and 3 bases from J, with 7 bases between. CDR3 size: 13 residues. Germline V gives CDR1 KGHSH, CDR2 LQKENI. CDR3 amino acids: CASSPIQDTEAFF. The CDR3 DNA is TGTGCCAGCTCACCAATCCAGGACACTGAAGCTTTCTTT. Full variable domain (outside the CDR3, taken from reference TRBV18 and TRBJ1-1): NAGVMQNPRHLVRRRGQEARLRCSPMKGHSHVYWYRQLPEEGLKFMVYLQKENIIDESGMPKERFSAEFPKEGPSILRIQQVVRGDSAAYFCASSPIQDTEAFFGQGTRLTVV.

CDR3 residues: CASSTDLLAGPTYNEQFF. Here the CDR3 DNA reads TGTGCCAGCAGCACGGACCTTCTAGCGGGGCCCACCTACAATGAGCAGTTCTTC. The gene calls are TRBV12-3 or TRBV12-4 and TRBJ2-1, with TRBD2 matching 9 bases. This CDR3 spans 18 amino acids. Trimming at V came to 6 bases and at J to 2 bases, leaving 14 bases not matched to a gene.

There are many counts of this clonotype. The junction differs from germline at one of its ends, possibly a read error. The chain links TRBV7-2 to TRBJ2-3, with 11 positions matching TRBD2. The CDR3 has 14 residues. The V gene's germline CDR1 is SGHTA and CDR2 FQGNSA. The CDR3 bases are TGCGCCAGCAGCCCGGGACTAGCGGTGGATACGCAGTATTTT. This sequence encodes CASSPGLAVDTQYF.

The genes are TRBV3-1 and TRBJ2-1, with 7 bases identical to TRBD2. Germline-derived CDR1 and CDR2 are LGHDT and YNNKEL (reference sequence). This CDR3 comprises 15 residues. V shed 6 bases and J 2 bases; nucleotides not matched to a gene: 7. The CDR3 bases are TGTGCCAGCAGGCCTGGGGGGGGACCCTACAATGAGCAGTTCTTC. As protein: CASRPGGGPYNEQFF.